These 20 T cell receptor beta chains were all obtained from the same sample, sequenced in a study of T cell responses to AZD1222 COVID-19 vaccine. Sequencing was performed with immunoSEQ multiplex PCR; in TCRdb, only in-frame clones are kept and a portion is missing. The sample contains fewer than 200,000 clones, just under 90% of which appear only once. The specimen was peripheral blood, collected 28 days after the second dose of the MenACWY control vaccine. All receptors derive from an adult who received the MenACWY meningococcal vaccine as a control.

This chain's CDR3 is CASSIVQGGNQPQHF. CDR3 in DNA: TGTGCCAGTAGTATAGTCCAGGGAGGGAATCAGCCCCAGCATTTT. J is TRBJ1-5 and V is TRBV19, with a weak D call TRBD1 (5 bases). CDR3 size: 15 residues. Looked up from germline, CDR1 is LNHDA and CDR2 is SQIVND (reference sequence). Between the trimmed V and J ends, which lost 1 base and 4 bases, there was a span of 11 bases.

The CDR3 reads CASSARDRGKNTGELFF. The DNA of the CDR3 is TGTGCCAGCAGCGCCAGGGACAGGGGAAAGAACACCGGGGAGCTGTTTTTT. The V gene is TRBV9, the J gene TRBJ2-2, with 10 bases aligning to TRBD1. The CDR3 runs to 17 residues. The germline V gene has CDR1 SGDLS and CDR2 YYNGEE. Losses at the gene ends were 3 bases for V and 1 base for J; bases not matched to a gene: 6. Supplemented by reference TRBV9 and TRBJ2-2, the full variable domain reads DSGVTQTPKHLITATGQRVTLRCSPRSGDLSVYWYQQSLDQGLQFLIQYYNGEERAKGNILERFSAQQFPDLHSELNLSSLELGDSALYFCASSARDRGKNTGELFFGEGSRLTVL.

The rearrangement uses TRBV2 and TRBJ1-1; D not certain. V lost 2 bases, J lost 3 bases, and 7 bases lay in between. The germline V gene encodes CDR1 SNHLY and CDR2 FYNNEI. The CDR3 loop spans 13 amino acids. The CDR3 here is CASSESVYTEAFF. CDR3 nucleotides: TGTGCCAGCAGTGAAAGTGTTTACACTGAAGCTTTCTTT.

This rearrangement joins TRBV4-3 to TRBJ2-7; TRBD1 might be the D (5 bases). Per the germline V gene, CDR1 is LGHNA and CDR2 is YSLEER. V shed 0 bases and J shed 4 bases, with 13 bases lying between them. The CDR3 runs 15 residues. CDR3 DNA sequence: TGCGCCAGCAGCCAAGAGGCAGGGCTCGTATACGAGCAGTACTTC. Protein sequence: CASSQEAGLVYEQYF.

The chain is built from TRBV28 and TRBJ1-2; D unresolved. The CDR3 is 13 amino acids. Germline V gene lookup returns CDR1 MDHEN and CDR2 SYDVKM. V lost 7 bases to trimming and J lost 4 bases, with 13 bases between them. CDR3 loop: CASTPLNRYGYTF. As DNA, the CDR3 is TGTGCCAGCACCCCGTTAAATCGCTATGGCTACACCTTC.

This chain joins TRBV7-3 and TRBJ2-3, with D unclear. CDR1 and CDR2 (germline): SGHTA, FQGTGA. The V end lost 5 bases, the J end lost 7 bases, and 13 bases lay between the germline ends. CDR3 size: 13 residues. This CDR3 reads CASSLFPKNTQYF. In DNA form, the CDR3 reads TGTGCCAGCAGCCTTTTCCCCAAAAATACGCAGTATTTT.

The chain combines TRBV2 with TRBJ1-5, with D possibly matching TRBD1 (5 bases). Germline V gene data show CDR1 as SNHLY and CDR2 as FYNNEI. The V end lost 4 bases, the J end lost 2 bases, and 24 bases lay between the germline ends. The CDR3 covers 19 residues. The CDR3 protein is CASSVISAGSWGGNQPQHF. The CDR3 DNA reads TGTGCCAGCAGTGTAATTTCGGCAGGGTCTTGGGGGGGCAATCAGCCCCAGCATTTT.

This chain links TRBV27 with TRBJ1-2, with D possibly TRBD1 on 6 matching bases. The V and J ends lost 2 bases and 8 bases respectively, with 21 bases between them. From germline, CDR1 is MNHEY and CDR2 SMNVEV (reference sequence). This CDR3 region has 16 residues. The CDR3 is CASSLNLNPGVDGYTF. CDR3 in DNA: TGTGCCAGCAGTTTAAATTTGAACCCAGGGGTGGACGGCTACACCTTC.

The chain uses TRBV6-6 and TRBJ1-1; D is perhaps TRBD1 (5 bases). V was trimmed by 5 bases and J by 3 bases, leaving 22 bases between them. The CDR3 spans 17 residues. From germline, CDR1 is MNHNY and CDR2 SVGAGI (reference sequence). The CDR3 region is CASSPPTWGRTDTEAFF. CDR3 DNA sequence: TGTGCCAGCAGTCCCCCTACCTGGGGACGGACCGACACTGAAGCTTTCTTT.

J is TRBJ2-7 and V is TRBV11-3; D possibly corresponds to TRBD1 (5 bases). Germline lookup yields CDR1 SGHNT and CDR2 YENEEA. CDR3 size: 12 residues. V was cut by 3 bases and J by 5 bases, with 8 bases left in between. Written as DNA, the CDR3 is TGTGCCAGCAGCTTCGACAGCCACGAGCAGTACTTC. Residues: CASSFDSHEQYF.

This sequence joins TRBV28 and TRBJ2-1; D uncertain. Per the germline V gene, CDR1 is MDHEN and CDR2 is SYDVKM. The CDR3 is 12 amino acids. V was cut by 2 bases and J by 3 bases, with 2 bases left in between. The CDR3 reads CASSLGYNEQFF. The CDR3 nucleotides read TGTGCCAGCAGTTTAGGCTACAATGAGCAGTTCTTC.

The rearrangement joins TRBV7-2 to TRBJ2-7; 8 bases match TRBD2. CDR1 SGHTA and CDR2 FQGNSA come from the germline V gene. This CDR3 is built from 14 residues. The V gene end was trimmed by 7 bases and the J gene end by 6 bases; junction bases not matched to a gene: 11. The DNA for the CDR3 is TGTGCCAGCATTTTATCGGGAGGGCCGTGCGAGCAGTACTTC. Protein sequence: CASILSGGPCEQYF.

This clone was detected only a few times. The J gene is TRBJ2-5, the V gene TRBV9, with 8 bases identical to TRBD1. The ends lost 2 bases at V and 4 bases at J; junction bases unmatched: 10. The CDR3 is 16 residues long. Looked up from germline, CDR1 is SGDLS and CDR2 is YYNGEE. The CDR3 protein is CASSVHTDRVGETQYF. The CDR3 DNA is TGTGCCAGCAGCGTCCACACGGACAGGGTGGGAGAGACCCAGTACTTC.

The chain has TRBV7-9 and TRBJ1-4; 9 bases fit TRBD1. Germline V gene data show CDR1 as SEHNR and CDR2 as FQNEAQ (reference sequence). V dropped 5 bases and J dropped 5; count of bases not matched to a gene: 9. The CDR3 consists of 16 residues. CDR3 sequence reads: CASSRPQGAQNEKLFF. In nucleotides, the CDR3 is TGTGCCAGCAGCCGGCCACAGGGGGCGCAAAATGAAAAACTGTTTTTT. The whole variable domain, remainder taken from reference TRBV7-9 and TRBJ1-4, is DTGVSQNPRHKITKRGQNVTFRCDPISEHNRLYWYRQTLGQGPEFLTYFQNEAQLEKSRLLSDRFSAERPKGSFSTLEIQRTEQGDSAMYLCASSRPQGAQNEKLFFGSGTQLSVL.

A word on this clone: Distinct nucleotide sequences in the sample also encode this CDR3. Here the CDR3 DNA reads TGTGCCAGCAGTTATTCGGGCTATGGCTACACCTTC. This codes for CASSYSGYGYTF. The chain joins TRBV6-5 to TRBJ1-2, with D unclear. The germline CDR1 and CDR2 sequences are MNHEY and SVGAGI. Trimming removed 3 bases from V and 4 bases from J, with 6 bases in between. The length of the CDR3 is 12 residues.

The J gene is TRBJ2-7, the V gene TRBV6-2 or TRBV6-3, with TRBD2 matching 8 bases. The CDR3 is 12 amino acids. J lost 6 bases, V lost 5 bases, and 3 bases had no gene match. The V gene's germline CDR1 is MNHEY and CDR2 SVGEGT. This CDR3 is CASSATSAEQYF. The CDR3 DNA is TGTGCCAGCAGTGCGACTAGCGCCGAGCAGTACTTC.

The chain uses TRBV18 and TRBJ2-2, with D maybe TRBD2 (5 bases). Germline V gene sequence: CDR1 KGHSH, CDR2 LQKENI. The CDR3 totals 16 residues. Trimming removed 6 bases from V and 3 bases from J, with 17 bases in between. Written as DNA, the CDR3 is TGTGCCAGCTCGCCGTATGGGCGGGCGGACACCGGGGAGCTGTTTTTT. It is translated as CASSPYGRADTGELFF. Drawing the rest from reference TRBV18 and TRBJ2-2, the complete variable domain is NAGVMQNPRHLVRRRGQEARLRCSPMKGHSHVYWYRQLPEEGLKFMVYLQKENIIDESGMPKERFSAEFPKEGPSILRIQQVVRGDSAAYFCASSPYGRADTGELFFGEGSRLTVL.

The chain combines TRBV27 with TRBJ2-3; no clear D gene. Trimming took off 2 bases at V and 0 bases at J, with 18 bases between the two ends. The germline gives CDR1 MNHEY, CDR2 SMNVEV (reference sequence). This CDR3 has 18 residues. CDR3 coding DNA: TGTGCCAGCAGTTTAGGGGTCCTCGGGCCAACTAGCACAGATACGCAGTATTTT. Amino acid sequence: CASSLGVLGPTSTDTQYF.

The chain uses TRBV28 and TRBJ2-7, with D possibly being TRBD1 (6 bases). Deletions cut 10 bases from V and 2 bases from J, with 15 bases between. The CDR3 consists of 13 residues. CDR1 is MDHEN and CDR2 is SYDVKM in the germline V gene. CDR3 DNA sequence: TGTGCCACCGGACAGCCTGCAACCTACGAGCAGTACTTC. It specifies CATGQPATYEQYF. The full variable domain, its missing parts supplied by reference TRBV28 and TRBJ2-7, is DVKVTQSSRYLVKRTGEKVFLECVQDMDHENMFWYRQDPGLGLRLIYFSYDVKMKEKGDIPEGYSVSREKKERFSLILESASTNQTSMYLCATGQPATYEQYFGPGTRLTVT.

V is TRBV5-1 and J is TRBJ1-2, with D unresolved. Trimming removed 5 bases at V and 0 bases at J, with 20 bases between. Germline values: CDR1 SGHRS, CDR2 YFSETQ. The CDR3 is made up of 17 amino acids. Here the CDR3 DNA reads TGCGCCAGCAGTTTTATAGGAGAGAGCGGACCTAACTATGGCTACACCTTC. Protein: CASSFIGESGPNYGYTF.